The 9 T cell receptor beta chains presented below share a single source sample, sequenced in a study of T cells in Graves' hyperthyroidism and ophthalmopathy. Amplified regions were TCR beta CDR3 sequences from RNA transcripts. TCR CDR3 underwent first-round RT-PCR with the HTBI primer set. TCRdb called the multiplex PCR reads again in MiXCR, with one record for every CDR3 protein. Of about 400,000 distinct CDR3 sequences in the sample, 15% to 19% are singletons; the top ten hold roughly a quarter. Sample: blood. The receptor set was obtained from a woman between 18 and 30 years old with Graves' hyperthyroidism that later progressed to Graves' ophthalmopathy.

This clonotype was counted ten times or more. This chain connects TRBV28 to TRBJ1-6, with unresolved D. Germline V gives CDR1 MDHEN, CDR2 SYDVKM. With 4 bases removed from V and 7 bases from J, the gap between germline ends came to 11 bases. The CDR3 is made up of 14 amino acids. CDR3 region: CASSSPGANSPLHF. The CDR3, as DNA: TGTGCCAGCAGTTCCCCAGGAGCAAATTCACCCCTCCACTTT.

This clonotype was found many times. V is TRBV2 and J is TRBJ1-2, with 9 bases aligning to TRBD1. The germline CDR1 and CDR2 sequences are SNHLY and FYNNEI. The V gene end was trimmed by 6 bases and the J gene end by 7 bases; junction bases not matched to a gene: 6. This CDR3 comprises 13 residues. The CDR3 loop is CASSAGTGIGYTF. CDR3 nucleotide sequence: TGTGCCAGCAGCGCCGGGACAGGGATTGGCTACACCTTC.

A few counts support this clonotype. This chain uses TRBV4-2 with TRBJ2-7; 12 nucleotides align to TRBD2. The CDR3 spans 15 residues. V trimming: 3 bases; J trimming: 4 bases; junction bases outside the gene matches: 4. Germline V lookup: CDR1 LGHNA, CDR2 YNFKEQ. CDR3 nucleotide sequence: TGTGCCAGCAGCCACCCTAGCGGGAGGGTATACGAGCAGTACTTC. Its translation: CASSHPSGRVYEQYF.

This clonotype was observed at least ten times. The J gene is TRBJ2-1, the V gene TRBV13; possible D gene TRBD2, 5 bases. CDR1 and CDR2 from the germline V gene are PRHDT and FYEKMQ (reference sequence). This CDR3 has 15 residues. The germline V and J ends were trimmed by 5 bases and 0 bases, with 11 bases remaining between them. The CDR3 DNA is TGTGCCAGCAGCATAGCGCAGAGCTCCTACAATGAGCAGTTCTTC. Translated, it gives CASSIAQSSYNEQFF.

This clonotype was observed at least ten times. J is TRBJ1-6 and V is TRBV2; tentatively, D is TRBD1 (6 bases). V was shortened by 10 bases and J by 10 bases, with 23 bases between the two germline ends. This CDR3 comprises 15 residues. Germline CDR1 reads SNHLY; CDR2 reads FYNNEI. CDR3 DNA sequence: TGTGCCACCGCAGTGGGATGGACAGCCAACTCACCCCTCCACTTT. It codes for CATAVGWTANSPLHF.

The chain joins TRBV9 to TRBJ1-5; D perhaps matches TRBD1 (5 bases). The CDR3 contains 14 residues. V was shortened by 0 bases and J by 3 bases, with 7 bases between the two germline ends. In germline, CDR1 is SGDLS, CDR2 YYNGEE. The CDR3 protein is CASSVGGDNQPQHF. In nucleotides, the CDR3 is TGTGCCAGCAGCGTAGGGGGGGACAATCAGCCCCAGCATTTT.

This chain links TRBV4-2 with TRBJ2-7; D remains unclear. V gave up 0 bases and J gave up 3 bases, with 9 bases separating them. The CDR3 extends over 14 amino acids. CDR1 LGHNA and CDR2 YNFKEQ come from the germline V gene. CDR3 DNA: TGTGCCAGCAGCCAAGATAACTATTACTACGAGCAGTACTTC. Translation: CASSQDNYYYEQYF.

The chain links TRBV3-1 to TRBJ1-1; D is possibly TRBD1 (6 bases). This CDR3 is built from 15 residues. CDR1 is LGHDT and CDR2 is YNNKEL in the germline V gene (reference sequence). CDR3 DNA sequence: TGTGTCGGCAGCGCAAGGGGGGTGGTGGGCACTGAAGCTTTCTTT. It translates to CVGSARGVVGTEAFF.

This clonotype was picked up one time. V and J are TRBV5-4 and TRBJ2-7; the D call may be TRBD1 or TRBD2 (5 bases each). The germline gives CDR1 SGHNT, CDR2 YYREEE (reference sequence). V dropped 3 bases and J dropped 3 bases, with 13 bases sitting between them. The CDR3 is 14 residues long. Written as DNA, the CDR3 is TGTGCCAGCAGCTCCCGGGACCTCGGCTACGAGCAGTACTTC. Protein: CASSSRDLGYEQYF.